This T cell receptor (beta chain) is drawn from a study of blood T cell repertoires in COVID-19. For the study at large: Acute-phase and convalescent COVID-19 samples originated in the United States, Italy and Spain.

Original processing notes: Amplification from reference gene primers served as the basis for estimated nucleated cell counts. TCRdb keeps only in-frame clones here, not all; method: immunoSEQ multiplex PCR. D and trimming come from the DNA, and the V and J calls and clone size come from that table. The data contain approximately 300,000 clones, roughly 90% of them singletons. Trimming cost V 9 bases and J 1 base, with 6 bases left between them. In germline, CDR1 is SNHLY, CDR2 FYNNEI. This CDR3 region has 11 residues. The sequencing sample was made of PBMCs or T cells enriched from blood (not recorded which). The rearrangement links TRBV2 to TRBJ1-2; D is unresolved. The receptor was isolated from a woman in her twenties or thirties who had recovered from COVID-19. CDR3 in amino acids: CASGGNYGYTF. The CDR3 region has the DNA TGTGCCAGTGGCGGTAACTATGGCTACACCTTC.